This T cell receptor (beta chain) stems from a study of blood T cell repertoires in COVID-19. Study-wide context: Acute-phase and convalescent COVID-19 samples originated in the United States, Italy and Spain. PBMCs, B-cell-depleted T cells, or T cells provided the cDNA or gDNA that made up the material.

CDR1 is LNHDA, CDR2 SQIVND, per germline (reference sequence). The CDR3 spans 17 residues. V lost 5 bases and J lost 0; bases outside the gene matches: 9. Source study methods: By means of reference gene primer amplification, nucleated cell counts were estimated. Sequencing used immunoSEQ multiplex PCR; TCRdb keeps in-frame clones, though not all of them. The V and J calls and the clone size are those of that table, but D and trimming were determined from the DNA. The repertoire consists of 70,000 to 75,000 clones, with approximately 80% occurring once and the leading ten covering roughly 27%. V gene TRBV19 combines with J gene TRBJ2-7, with 11 bases aligning to TRBD2. What was sequenced was peripheral blood. The sequence came from an older man with acute or convalescent COVID-19. The CDR3: CASSPAGTSGSSYEQYF. CDR3 bases: TGTGCCAGTAGTCCTGCCGGGACTAGCGGTAGCTCCTACGAGCAGTACTTC.